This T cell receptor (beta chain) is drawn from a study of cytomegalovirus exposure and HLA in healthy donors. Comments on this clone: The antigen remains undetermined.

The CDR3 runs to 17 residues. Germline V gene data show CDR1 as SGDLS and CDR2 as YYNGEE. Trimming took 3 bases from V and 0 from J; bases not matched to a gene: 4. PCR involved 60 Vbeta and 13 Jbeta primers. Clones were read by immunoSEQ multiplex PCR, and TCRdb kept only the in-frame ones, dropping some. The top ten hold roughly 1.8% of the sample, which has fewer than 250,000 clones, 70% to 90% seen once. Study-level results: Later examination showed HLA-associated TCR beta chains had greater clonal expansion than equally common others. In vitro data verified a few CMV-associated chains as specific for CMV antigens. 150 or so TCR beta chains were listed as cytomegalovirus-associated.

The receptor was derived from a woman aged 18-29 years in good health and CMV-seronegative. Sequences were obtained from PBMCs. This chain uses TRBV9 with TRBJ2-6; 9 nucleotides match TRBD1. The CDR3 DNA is TGTGCCAGCAGCGAACAGGGGGCCCTCTCTGGGGCCAACGTCCTGACTTTC. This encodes CASSEQGALSGANVLTF.